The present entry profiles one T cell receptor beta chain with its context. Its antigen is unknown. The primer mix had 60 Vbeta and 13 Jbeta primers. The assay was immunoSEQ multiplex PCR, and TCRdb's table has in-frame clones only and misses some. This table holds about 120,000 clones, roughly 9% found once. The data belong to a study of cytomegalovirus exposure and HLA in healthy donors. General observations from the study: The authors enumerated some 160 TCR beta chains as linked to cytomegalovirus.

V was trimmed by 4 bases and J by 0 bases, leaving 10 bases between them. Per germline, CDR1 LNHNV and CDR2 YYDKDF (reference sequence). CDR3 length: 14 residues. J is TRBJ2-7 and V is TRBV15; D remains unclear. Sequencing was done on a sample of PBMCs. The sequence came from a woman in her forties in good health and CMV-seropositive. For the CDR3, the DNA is TGTGCCACCAGCACCCCTAGGAGCTCCTACGAGCAGTACTTC. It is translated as CATSTPRSSYEQYF.